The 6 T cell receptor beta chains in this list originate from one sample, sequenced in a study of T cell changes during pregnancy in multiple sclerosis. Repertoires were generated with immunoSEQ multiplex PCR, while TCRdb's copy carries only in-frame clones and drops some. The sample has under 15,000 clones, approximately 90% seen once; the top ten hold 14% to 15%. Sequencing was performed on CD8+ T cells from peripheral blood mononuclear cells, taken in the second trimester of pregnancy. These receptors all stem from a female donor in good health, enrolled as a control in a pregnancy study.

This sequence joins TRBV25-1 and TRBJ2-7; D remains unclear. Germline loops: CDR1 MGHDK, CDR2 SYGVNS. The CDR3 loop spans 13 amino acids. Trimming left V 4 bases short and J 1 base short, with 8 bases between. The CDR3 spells CASSGAPSYEQYF. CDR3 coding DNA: TGTGCCAGCAGTGGGGCCCCATCCTACGAGCAGTACTTC.

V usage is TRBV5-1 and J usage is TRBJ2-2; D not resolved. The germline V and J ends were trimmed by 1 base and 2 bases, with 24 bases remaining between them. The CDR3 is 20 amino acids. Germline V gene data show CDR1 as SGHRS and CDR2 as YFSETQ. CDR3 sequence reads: CASSLYRMGQPLYNTGELFF. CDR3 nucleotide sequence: TGCGCCAGCAGCTTGTACAGAATGGGCCAACCATTATACAACACCGGGGAGCTGTTTTTT.

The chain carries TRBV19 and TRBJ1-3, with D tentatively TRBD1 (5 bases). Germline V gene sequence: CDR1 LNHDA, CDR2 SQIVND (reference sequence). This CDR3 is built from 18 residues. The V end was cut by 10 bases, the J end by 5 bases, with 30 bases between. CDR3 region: CATRPLSRGNRNRNTIYF. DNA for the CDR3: TGTGCCACTCGGCCCCTCAGTCGGGGGAACCGTAATCGAAACACCATATATTTT.

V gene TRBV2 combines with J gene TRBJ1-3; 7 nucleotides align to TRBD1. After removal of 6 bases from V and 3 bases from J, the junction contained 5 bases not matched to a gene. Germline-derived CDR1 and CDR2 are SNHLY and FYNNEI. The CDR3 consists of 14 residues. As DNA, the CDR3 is TGTGCCAGCAGGGGACAGAGAATTGGAAACACCATATATTTT. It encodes CASRGQRIGNTIYF.

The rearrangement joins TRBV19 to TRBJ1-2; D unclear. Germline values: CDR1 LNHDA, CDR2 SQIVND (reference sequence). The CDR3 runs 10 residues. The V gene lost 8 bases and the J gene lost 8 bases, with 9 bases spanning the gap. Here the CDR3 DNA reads TGTGCCAGTTTCGAGGGCGGCTACACCTTC. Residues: CASFEGGYTF.

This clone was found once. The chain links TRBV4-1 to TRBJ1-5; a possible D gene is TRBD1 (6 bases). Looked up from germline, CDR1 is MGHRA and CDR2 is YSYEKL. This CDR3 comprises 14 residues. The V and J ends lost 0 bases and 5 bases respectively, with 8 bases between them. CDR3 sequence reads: CASSQDAGDQPQHF. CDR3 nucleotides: TGCGCCAGCAGCCAAGATGCAGGGGATCAGCCCCAGCATTTT.